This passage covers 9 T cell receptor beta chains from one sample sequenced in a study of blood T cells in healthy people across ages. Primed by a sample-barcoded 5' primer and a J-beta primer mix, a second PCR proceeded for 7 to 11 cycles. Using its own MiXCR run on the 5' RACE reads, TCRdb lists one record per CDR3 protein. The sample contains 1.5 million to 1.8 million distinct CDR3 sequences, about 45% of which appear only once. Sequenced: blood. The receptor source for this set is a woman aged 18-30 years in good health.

Here the CDR3 reads CASSLSLAGASGGELFF. CDR3 in DNA: TGTGCCAGCAGTTTGTCGCTAGCGGGAGCTTCGGGCGGGGAGCTGTTTTTT. The genes are TRBV12-3 or TRBV12-4 and TRBJ2-2; 10 bases fit TRBD2. Germline trimming cut 3 bases from V and 7 bases from J; bases unmatched to any gene: 11. The CDR3 is 17 amino acids.

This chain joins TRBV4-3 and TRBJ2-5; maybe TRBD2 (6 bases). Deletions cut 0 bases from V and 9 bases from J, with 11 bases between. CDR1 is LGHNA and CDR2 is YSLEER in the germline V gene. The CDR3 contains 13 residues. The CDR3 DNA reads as TGCGCCAGCAGCCAAGATCCAGGCGGGGCCCAGTACTTC. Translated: CASSQDPGGAQYF.

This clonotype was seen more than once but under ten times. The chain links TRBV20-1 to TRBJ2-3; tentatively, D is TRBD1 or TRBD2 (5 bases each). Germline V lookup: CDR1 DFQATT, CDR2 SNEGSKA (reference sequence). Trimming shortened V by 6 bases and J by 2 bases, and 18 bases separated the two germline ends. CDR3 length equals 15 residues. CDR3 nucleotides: TGCAGTGCCCTCCAAGGGGCCGGGAACACAGATACGCAGTATTTT. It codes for CSALQGAGNTDTQYF.

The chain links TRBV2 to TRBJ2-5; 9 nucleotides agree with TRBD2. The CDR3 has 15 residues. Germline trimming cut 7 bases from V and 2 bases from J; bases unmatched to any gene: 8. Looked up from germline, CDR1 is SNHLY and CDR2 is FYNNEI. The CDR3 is CASTAGLARQETQYF. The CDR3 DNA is TGTGCCAGCACCGCGGGACTAGCCAGGCAAGAGACCCAGTACTTC.

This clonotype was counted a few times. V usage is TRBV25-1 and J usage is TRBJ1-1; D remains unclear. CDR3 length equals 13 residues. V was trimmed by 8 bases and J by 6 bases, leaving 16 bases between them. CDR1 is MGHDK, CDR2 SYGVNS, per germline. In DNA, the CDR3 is TGTGCCAGCTCCCGCCCGGGGTACGCTGAAGCTTTCTTT. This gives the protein CASSRPGYAEAFF.

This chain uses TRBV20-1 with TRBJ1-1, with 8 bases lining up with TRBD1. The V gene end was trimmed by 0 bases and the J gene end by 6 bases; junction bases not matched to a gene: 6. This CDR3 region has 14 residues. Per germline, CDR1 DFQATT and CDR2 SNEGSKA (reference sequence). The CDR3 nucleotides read TGCAGTGCTAGAGATCTCATGGACAGGGCTGAAGCTTTCTTT. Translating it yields CSARDLMDRAEAFF.

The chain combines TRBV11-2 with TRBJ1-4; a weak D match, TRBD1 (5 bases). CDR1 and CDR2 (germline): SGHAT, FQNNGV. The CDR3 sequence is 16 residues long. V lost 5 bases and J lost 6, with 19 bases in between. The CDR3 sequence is CASSPGRGDRYEKLFF. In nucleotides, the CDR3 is TGTGCCAGCAGCCCAGGCCGGGGCGATCGATATGAAAAACTGTTTTTT.

The DNA for the CDR3 is TGTGCCAGCAGTTTACCGGGAGTTGGGAGACCCAGGTACCAGCATTTT. It translates to CASSLPGVGRPRYQHF. The chain is built from TRBV12-3 or TRBV12-4 and TRBJ1-5; D remains unclear. V lost 2 bases and J 12 bases, leaving 23 bases between the germline ends. The CDR3 loop spans 16 amino acids.

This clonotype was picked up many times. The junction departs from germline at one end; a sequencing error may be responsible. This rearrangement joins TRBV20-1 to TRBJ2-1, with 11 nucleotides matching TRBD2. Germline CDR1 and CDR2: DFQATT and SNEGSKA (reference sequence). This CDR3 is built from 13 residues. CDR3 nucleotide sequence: TGCAGAGCTACTAGCGGGAGAGGGAATGAGCAGTTCTTC. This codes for CRATSGRGNEQFF.